One and the same sample provided the 23 T cell receptor beta chains below, sequenced in a study of CD4 T cells in relation to SARS-CoV-2 and coronaviruses. Their target antigens are unknown. The unexposed donors gave CD4+ T cells in 2011-2018, prior to COVID-19. CD4+ T cells were isolated from the cells after 10 days of culture. Method: immunoSEQ multiplex PCR; TCRdb's copy keeps in-frame clones and lacks some. Among fewer than 25,000 clones listed, 60% to 85% were seen once. The specimen sequenced was CD4+ T cells from PBMCs, cultured in vitro. These receptors came from a human donor in good health.

The rearrangement uses TRBV10-3 and TRBJ2-7; 11 bases match TRBD1. The V and J ends lost 5 bases and 4 bases, in that order; junction bases with no gene match: 4. The CDR3 is 14 amino acids. Germline CDR1 reads ENHRY; CDR2 reads SYGVKD. The CDR3 sequence: CAISTGQGVYEQYF. CDR3 DNA: TGTGCCATCAGTACGGGACAGGGGGTATACGAGCAGTACTTC.

The chain uses TRBV14 and TRBJ2-5, with unresolved D. CDR3 length: 13 amino acids. Between the trimmed V and J ends, which lost 2 bases and 4 bases, there was a span of 8 bases. The V gene's germline CDR1 is SGHDN and CDR2 FVKESK. The CDR3 here is CASSQRVPETQYF. The CDR3 nucleotides read TGTGCCAGCAGCCAACGGGTCCCAGAGACCCAGTACTTC.

The J gene is TRBJ2-1, the V gene TRBV7-2, with TRBD2 matching 12 bases. Germline CDR1 reads SGHTA; CDR2 reads FQGNSA. V trimming: 1 base; J trimming: 15 bases; junction bases outside the gene matches: 7. The CDR3 is 14 residues long. For the CDR3, the DNA is TGTGCCAGCAGCTTAGGTTCTTCTAGCGGGAGGGGGTTCTTC. Protein sequence: CASSLGSSSGRGFF.

The V gene is TRBV5-1, the J gene TRBJ2-1, with TRBD2 matching 7 bases. CDR1 and CDR2 (germline): SGHRS, YFSETQ. The trim removed 4 bases at V and 7 bases at J, leaving 17 bases unmatched. There are 17 residues in the CDR3. The CDR3 is CASSPTPRGGGINEQFF. CDR3 bases: TGCGCCAGCAGCCCAACCCCTCGGGGCGGGGGAATTAATGAGCAGTTCTTC.

V gene TRBV11-2 combines with J gene TRBJ2-3; 8 bases line up with TRBD2. V gave up 0 bases and J gave up 0 bases; unmatched junction bases: 5. The germline V gene has CDR1 SGHAT and CDR2 FQNNGV. The length of the CDR3 is 17 residues. The CDR3 bases are TGTGCCAGCAGCTTAGATTCGAGCGGGAGTAGCACAGATACGCAGTATTTT. Protein product: CASSLDSSGSSTDTQYF.

This clone appeared a few times. The chain uses TRBV6-5 and TRBJ2-3, with TRBD1 matching over 11 bases. V lost 2 bases and J lost 4; bases outside the gene matches: 2. CDR1 is MNHEY and CDR2 is SVGAGI in the germline V gene. The CDR3 is 15 residues long. The CDR3 bases are TGTGCCAGCAGTTACGGGACAGGGGGTGCAGATACGCAGTATTTT. The encoded protein is CASSYGTGGADTQYF.

Only one count was recorded for this clone. The chain joins TRBV5-6 to TRBJ1-1; D unresolved. Germline V CDR1 and CDR2: SGHDT, YYEEEE. V was pared by 1 base and J by 1 base, with 14 bases between. The CDR3 sequence is 16 residues long. The CDR3 region is CASSLYGNGGNTEAFF. The CDR3 DNA is TGTGCCAGCAGCTTGTACGGCAATGGTGGGAACACTGAAGCTTTCTTT.

This chain links TRBV2 with TRBJ2-1, with TRBD2 matching 9 bases. Unmatched junction bases numbered 10, after V lost 6 bases and J lost 4 bases. The CDR3 is made up of 16 amino acids. The germline V gene encodes CDR1 SNHLY and CDR2 FYNNEI. For the CDR3, the DNA is TGTGCCAGCAGGACCTTAGCGGGAGAGAGATACAATGAGCAGTTCTTC. Translating gives CASRTLAGERYNEQFF.

This clone was counted a few times. This rearrangement joins TRBV19 to TRBJ2-1; D is ambiguous. The V end was cut by 2 bases, the J end by 6 bases, with 17 bases between. The CDR3 runs 16 residues. Germline lookup yields CDR1 LNHDA and CDR2 SQIVND (reference sequence). The CDR3 loop is CASSIIGFGDGNEQFF. In DNA form, the CDR3 reads TGTGCCAGTAGTATAATCGGGTTTGGTGACGGCAATGAGCAGTTCTTC.

This sequence joins TRBV29-1 and TRBJ2-7; the D call may be TRBD1 or TRBD2 (5 bases each). This CDR3 region has 15 residues. CDR1 and CDR2 (germline): SQVTM, ANQGSEA. Trimming took 5 bases from V and 1 from J, leaving 18 bases between them. The CDR3 coding sequence is TGCAGCGTTAAAATGACGGGGCAGAGATCCTACGAGCAGTACTTC. This sequence encodes CSVKMTGQRSYEQYF.

In this sample, this clone turned up a few times. The V and J genes are TRBV9 and TRBJ2-2; D is undetermined. The germline V gene encodes CDR1 SGDLS and CDR2 YYNGEE. V was cut by 4 bases and J by 3 bases, with 4 bases left in between. The CDR3 is 12 residues long. This CDR3 reads CASSPHTGELFF. The CDR3 nucleotides are TGTGCCAGCAGCCCCCACACCGGGGAGCTGTTTTTT.

This chain's CDR3 is CASSPDGQPSDTQYF. The CDR3 DNA follows: TGTGCCAGCAGCCCAGACGGACAGCCTTCAGATACGCAGTATTTT. This chain connects TRBV7-9 to TRBJ2-3, with D tentatively TRBD1 (6 bases). The CDR3 consists of 15 residues. Germline assignment: CDR1 SEHNR and CDR2 FQNEAQ (reference sequence). The V gene lost 5 bases and the J gene lost 4 bases, with 16 bases spanning the gap.

The sample holds one count of this clone. V and J are TRBV28 and TRBJ2-7; no firm D call. The V gene's germline CDR1 is MDHEN and CDR2 SYDVKM. Trimming took 3 bases from V and 3 from J, leaving 9 bases between them. The CDR3 sequence is 13 residues long. In nucleotides, the CDR3 is TGTGCCAGCAGTTTTTGGACGAACTACGAGCAGTACTTC. Translated, it gives CASSFWTNYEQYF.

The genes are TRBV19 and TRBJ1-1, with D tentatively TRBD1 (6 bases). V lost 4 bases, J lost 1 base, and 19 bases lay in between. This CDR3 has 17 residues. Germline loops: CDR1 LNHDA, CDR2 SQIVND (reference sequence). The CDR3 coding sequence is TGTGCCAGTAGTAGCGAGGTTGCAGGGGAATGGAACACTGAAGCTTTCTTT. As protein: CASSSEVAGEWNTEAFF.

V and J are TRBV10-3 and TRBJ1-3; D unclear. Germline V gene data show CDR1 as ENHRY and CDR2 as SYGVKD. V was cut by 7 bases and J by 0 bases, with 7 bases left in between. CDR3 length: 13 amino acids. CDR3 nucleotides: TGTGCCATCACGGGTAACTCTGGAAACACCATATATTTT. It codes for CAITGNSGNTIYF.

The chain carries TRBV21-1 and TRBJ2-1; the table's D call of TRBD2 was not tested on the DNA. TRBV21-1 is a pseudogene locus. The CDR3 has 16 amino acids. In DNA form, the CDR3 reads TGTGCCAGCAGCAAAGACCGGGAGGGGGTTGCCAATGAGCAGTTCTTC. This encodes CASSKDREGVANEQFF.

The V and J genes are TRBV4-2 and TRBJ2-1; possibly TRBD2 for D (5 bases). The V gene lost 0 bases and the J gene lost 9 bases, with 9 bases spanning the gap. The CDR3 loop spans 13 amino acids. Germline lookup yields CDR1 LGHNA and CDR2 YNFKEQ. CDR3 sequence reads: CASSQDIAGEQFF. DNA for the CDR3: TGTGCCAGCAGCCAAGATATTGCGGGTGAGCAGTTCTTC.

V gene TRBV7-2 combines with J gene TRBJ2-1; D tentatively fits TRBD1 or TRBD2 (5 bases each). V lost 5 bases, J lost 7 bases, and 21 bases lay in between. CDR1 SGHTA and CDR2 FQGNSA come from the germline V gene. The CDR3 sequence is 16 residues long. The CDR3: CASSLSGTPQRNEQFF. For the CDR3, the DNA is TGTGCCAGCAGCCTTTCCGGGACCCCTCAGAGAAATGAGCAGTTCTTC.

V and J are TRBV10-2 and TRBJ2-7, with D possibly TRBD1 on 6 matching bases. This CDR3 is 13 amino acids long. The V end lost 5 bases, the J end lost 2 bases, and 10 bases lay between the germline ends. Germline V gene sequence: CDR1 WSHSY, CDR2 SAAADI. The CDR3 here is CASSNTGTYEQYF. The CDR3 DNA sequence: TGCGCCAGCAGTAATACAGGGACCTACGAGCAGTACTTC.

V usage is TRBV30 and J usage is TRBJ1-2, with 8 bases fitting TRBD1. The CDR3 totals 13 residues. CDR1 and CDR2 (germline): GTSNPN, SVGIG (reference sequence). The V segment lost 5 bases and the J segment 3 bases; nucleotides outside the gene matches: 5. CDR3 protein: CAWGGGQDYGYTF. CDR3 nucleotides: TGTGCCTGGGGAGGGGGACAGGACTATGGCTACACCTTC.

This chain uses TRBV7-3 with TRBJ2-7, with a weak D call TRBD1 (7 bases). Germline lookup yields CDR1 SGHTA and CDR2 FQGTGA. The V end was cut by 2 bases, the J end by 2 bases, with 13 bases between. This CDR3 spans 15 amino acids. CDR3: CASSLLSGGPYEQYF. As DNA, the CDR3 is TGTGCCAGCAGCTTACTCTCAGGGGGGCCCTACGAGCAGTACTTC.

The genes are TRBV2 and TRBJ2-3, with D possibly matching TRBD2 (5 bases). Trimming removed 4 bases at V and 1 base at J, with 9 bases between. Germline loops: CDR1 SNHLY, CDR2 FYNNEI. This CDR3 contains 14 residues. The CDR3 region has the DNA TGTGCCAGCAGTGTACTAGACCGCACAGATACGCAGTATTTT. Its translation is CASSVLDRTDTQYF.

The V call is TRBV3-1 (or the pseudogene TRBV3-2), the J call TRBJ1-5, with TRBD1 identical over 8 bases. This CDR3 region has 15 residues. V gave up 4 bases and J gave up 1 base; unmatched junction bases: 3. Looked up from germline, CDR1 is LGHDT and CDR2 is YNNKEL (reference sequence). CDR3 nucleotide sequence: TGTGCCAGCAGCCCTCGGACAGGGAGCAATCAGCCCCAGCATTTT. It is translated as CASSPRTGSNQPQHF.